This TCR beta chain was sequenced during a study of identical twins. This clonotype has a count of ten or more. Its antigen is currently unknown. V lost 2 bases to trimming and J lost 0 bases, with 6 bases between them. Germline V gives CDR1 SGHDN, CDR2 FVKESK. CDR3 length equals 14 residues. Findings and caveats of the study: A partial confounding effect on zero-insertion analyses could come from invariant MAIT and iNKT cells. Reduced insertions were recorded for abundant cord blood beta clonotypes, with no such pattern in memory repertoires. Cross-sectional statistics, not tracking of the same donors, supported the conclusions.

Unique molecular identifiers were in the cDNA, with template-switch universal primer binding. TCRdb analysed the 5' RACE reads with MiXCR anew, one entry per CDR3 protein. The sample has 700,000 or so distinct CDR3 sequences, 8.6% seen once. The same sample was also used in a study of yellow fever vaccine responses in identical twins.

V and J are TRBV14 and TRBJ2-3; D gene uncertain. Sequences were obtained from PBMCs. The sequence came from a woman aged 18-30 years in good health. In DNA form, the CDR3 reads TGTGCCAGCAGCCAACCCCTCAGCACAGATACGCAGTATTTT. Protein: CASSQPLSTDTQYF.